One and the same sample provided the 7 T cell receptor beta chains below, sequenced in a study of CD8+CD57+ T cells in acquired aplastic anemia. Investigators profiled TCR beta VDJ and CDR3 from genomic DNA template. TCRdb used MiXCR to reprocess the reads, holding one entry per CDR3 protein. Of a few hundred thousand distinct CDR3 sequences detected, 61% appear once; the ten largest clones hold 29%. Sequenced input: sorted CD4+, CD8+, or CD8+CD57+ T cells (not recorded which) from PBMCs. The receptors stem from a human donor in good health.

This clonotype has more than one count but fewer than ten. The V and J genes are TRBV18 and TRBJ2-1; maybe TRBD2 (6 bases). Trimming shortened V by 5 bases and J by 9 bases, and 8 bases separated the two germline ends. CDR1 is KGHSH, CDR2 LQKENI, per germline. The CDR3 runs to 11 residues. The CDR3 nucleotides read TGTGCCAGCTCATACGGGAGTGAGCAGTTCTTC. This gives the protein CASSYGSEQFF.

This clonotype was detected many times. The V gene is TRBV9, the J gene TRBJ1-6; 8 bases map to TRBD1. Trimming removed 2 bases from V and 5 bases from J; junction bases left unmatched: 3. Germline-derived CDR1 and CDR2 are SGDLS and YYNGEE. CDR3 length: 15 residues. The CDR3 bases are TGTGCCAGCAGCGTGCAGGGACAGGATAATTCACCCCTCCACTTT. Its protein is CASSVQGQDNSPLHF. Based on the CDR3 plus reference TRBV9 and TRBJ1-6, the full variable domain is DSGVTQTPKHLITATGQRVTLRCSPRSGDLSVYWYQQSLDQGLQFLIQYYNGEERAKGNILERFSAQQFPDLHSELNLSSLELGDSALYFCASSVQGQDNSPLHFGNGTRLTVT.

This rearrangement joins TRBV19 to TRBJ1-6, with D hard to call. The CDR3 has 15 residues. The germline CDR1 and CDR2 sequences are LNHDA and SQIVND (reference sequence). Trimming stripped 4 bases from V and 9 bases from J, with 16 bases between. The CDR3 sequence is CASSNLAGAISPLHF. The CDR3 nucleotides are TGTGCCAGTAGTAATCTTGCAGGAGCTATTTCACCCCTCCACTTT.

The V call is TRBV15, the J call TRBJ2-5, with 10 bases identical to TRBD2. The V gene's germline CDR1 is LNHNV and CDR2 YYDKDF (reference sequence). The CDR3 sequence is 16 residues long. V gave up 1 base and J gave up 3 bases; unmatched junction bases: 5. The CDR3 DNA reads TGTGCCACCAGCAGAGGTCCTCTAGCGGGGGAAGAGACCCAGTACTTC. Protein: CATSRGPLAGEETQYF.

V and J are TRBV20-1 and TRBJ1-2, with 7 bases fitting TRBD1. The CDR3 runs to 12 residues. Losses at the gene ends were 3 bases for V and 3 bases for J; bases not matched to a gene: 1. CDR1 is DFQATT and CDR2 is SNEGSKA in the germline V gene (reference sequence). CDR3 nucleotides: TGCAGTGCTAGGGACAGGTACTATGGCTACACCTTC. Its protein product is CSARDRYYGYTF.

This clonotype was found once. This chain connects TRBV29-1 to TRBJ1-5; perhaps TRBD1 as D (5 bases). The CDR3 covers 15 residues. The V gene's germline CDR1 is SQVTM and CDR2 ANQGSEA. Trimming removed 4 bases at V and 6 bases at J, with 19 bases between. The CDR3 loop reads CSVVDSGGFGQPQHF. Here the CDR3 DNA reads TGCAGCGTTGTCGATAGCGGGGGTTTTGGTCAGCCCCAGCATTTT. The full variable domain, completed using reference TRBV29-1 and TRBJ1-5, is SAVISQKPSRDICQRGTSLTIQCQVDSQVTMMFWYRQQPGQSLTLIATANQGSEATYESGFVIDKFPISRPNLTFSTLTVSNMSPEDSSIYLCSVVDSGGFGQPQHFGDGTRLSIL.

This clonotype was seen many times. The V gene is TRBV6-4, the J gene TRBJ2-1; D may correspond to TRBD1 or TRBD2 (5 bases each). CDR1 and CDR2 (germline): MRHNA, SNTAGT. Trimming stripped 5 bases from V and 9 bases from J, with 17 bases between. The CDR3 covers 14 residues. The CDR3 DNA reads as TGTGCCAGCAGTCAGCAGGGCGAGGGAACTGAGCAGTTCTTC. Protein sequence: CASSQQGEGTEQFF.